The present T cell receptor (beta chain) was sequenced within a study of response to subunit inactivated influenza vaccine. CDR1 is ENHRY and CDR2 is SYGVKD in the germline V gene. CDR3 size: 11 residues. V dropped 3 bases and J dropped 5 bases, with 5 bases sitting between them. General observations from the study: Each seasonal influenza vaccination, the authors suggested, recruits few new T cells.

TCRdb re-called the RT-PCR reads through MiXCR, storing one row per CDR3 protein. The sample lists hundreds of thousands of distinct CDR3 sequences, 14% seen once, with 7.5% to 8% in the top ten. This clonotype appeared a few times. The antigen remains unidentified. This chain connects TRBV10-3 to TRBJ2-7; D not certain. Specimen: PBMCs from blood, collected 14 days before vaccination. This clonotype was sampled from a man aged 45-65 years who received an inactivated influenza vaccine. CDR3 DNA: TGTGCCATCAGTGATAAGGACGAGCAGTACTTC. This sequence encodes CAISDKDEQYF.